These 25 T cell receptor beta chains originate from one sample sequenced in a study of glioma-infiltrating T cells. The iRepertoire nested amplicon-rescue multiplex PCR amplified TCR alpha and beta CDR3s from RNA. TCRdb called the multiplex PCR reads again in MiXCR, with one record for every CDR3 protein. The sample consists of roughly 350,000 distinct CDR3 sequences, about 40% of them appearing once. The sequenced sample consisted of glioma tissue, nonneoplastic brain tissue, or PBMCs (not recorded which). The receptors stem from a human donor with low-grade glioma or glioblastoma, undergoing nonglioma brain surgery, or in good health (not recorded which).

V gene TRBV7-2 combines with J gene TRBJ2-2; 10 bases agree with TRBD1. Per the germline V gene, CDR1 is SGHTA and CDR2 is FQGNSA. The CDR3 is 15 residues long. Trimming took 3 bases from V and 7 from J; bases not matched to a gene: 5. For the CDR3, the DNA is TGTGCCAGCAGCTTGGCGACAGGGGGCGGCGGGGAGCTGTTTTTT. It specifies CASSLATGGGGELFF.

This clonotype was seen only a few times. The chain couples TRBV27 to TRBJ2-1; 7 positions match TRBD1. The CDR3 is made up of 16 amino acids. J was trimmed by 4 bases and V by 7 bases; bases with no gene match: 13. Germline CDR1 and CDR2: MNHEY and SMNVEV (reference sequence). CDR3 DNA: TGTGCCAGCATAAAAACAGGGGATTGGGTTTACAATGAGCAGTTCTTC. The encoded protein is CASIKTGDWVYNEQFF.

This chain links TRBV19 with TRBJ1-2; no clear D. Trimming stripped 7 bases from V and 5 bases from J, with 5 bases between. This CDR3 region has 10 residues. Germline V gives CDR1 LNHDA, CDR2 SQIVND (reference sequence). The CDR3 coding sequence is TGTGCCAGTAACGCGTATGGCTACACCTTC. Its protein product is CASNAYGYTF.

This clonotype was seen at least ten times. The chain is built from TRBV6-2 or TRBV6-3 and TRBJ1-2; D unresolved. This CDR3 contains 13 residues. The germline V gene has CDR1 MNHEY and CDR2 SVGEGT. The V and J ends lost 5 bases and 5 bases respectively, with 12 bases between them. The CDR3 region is CASSVGSFYGYTF. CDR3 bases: TGTGCCAGCAGTGTGGGGTCTTTTTATGGCTACACCTTC.

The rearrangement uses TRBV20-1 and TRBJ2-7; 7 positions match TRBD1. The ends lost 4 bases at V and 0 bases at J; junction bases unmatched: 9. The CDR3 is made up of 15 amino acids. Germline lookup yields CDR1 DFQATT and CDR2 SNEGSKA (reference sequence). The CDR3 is CSATHTGTVSYEQYF. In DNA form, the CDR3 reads TGCAGTGCTACACACACCGGGACAGTCTCCTACGAGCAGTACTTC.

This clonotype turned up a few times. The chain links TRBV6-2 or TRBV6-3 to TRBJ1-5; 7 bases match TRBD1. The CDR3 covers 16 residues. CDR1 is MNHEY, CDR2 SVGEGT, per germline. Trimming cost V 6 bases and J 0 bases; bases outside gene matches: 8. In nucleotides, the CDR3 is TGTGCCAGCAGCCCGGGACAGAAGAATAGCAATCAGCCCCAGCATTTT. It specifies CASSPGQKNSNQPQHF.

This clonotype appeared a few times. For the CDR3, the DNA is TGTGCCAGCAGAAGGACAGGGGGATTCACCCCCCTCCACTTT. Encoded protein: CASRRTGGFTPLHF. The chain uses TRBV7-2 and TRBJ1-6, with TRBD1 identical over 10 bases. Trimming at V came to 6 bases and at J to 13 bases, leaving 9 bases not matched to a gene. Germline values: CDR1 SGHTA, CDR2 FQGNSA. CDR3 length: 14 amino acids.

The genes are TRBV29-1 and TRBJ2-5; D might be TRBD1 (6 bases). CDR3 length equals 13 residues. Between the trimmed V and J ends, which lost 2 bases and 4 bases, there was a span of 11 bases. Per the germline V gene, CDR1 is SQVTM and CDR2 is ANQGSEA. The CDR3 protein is CSVEKQGRETQYF. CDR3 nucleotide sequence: TGCAGCGTTGAAAAACAGGGTAGAGAGACCCAGTACTTC.

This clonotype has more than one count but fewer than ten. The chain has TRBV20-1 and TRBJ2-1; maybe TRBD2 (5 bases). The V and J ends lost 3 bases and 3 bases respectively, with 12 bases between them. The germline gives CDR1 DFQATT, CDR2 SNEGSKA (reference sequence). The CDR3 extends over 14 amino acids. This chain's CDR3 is CSASPSGGYNEQFF. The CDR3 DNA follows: TGCAGTGCTAGTCCCAGCGGAGGCTACAATGAGCAGTTCTTC.

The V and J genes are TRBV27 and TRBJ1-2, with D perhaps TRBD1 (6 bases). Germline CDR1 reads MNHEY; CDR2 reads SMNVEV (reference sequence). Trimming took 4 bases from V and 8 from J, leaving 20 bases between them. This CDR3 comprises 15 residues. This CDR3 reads CASSSQQGLLGGYTF. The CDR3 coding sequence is TGTGCCAGCAGTTCCCAACAGGGCCTACTAGGGGGCTACACCTTC.

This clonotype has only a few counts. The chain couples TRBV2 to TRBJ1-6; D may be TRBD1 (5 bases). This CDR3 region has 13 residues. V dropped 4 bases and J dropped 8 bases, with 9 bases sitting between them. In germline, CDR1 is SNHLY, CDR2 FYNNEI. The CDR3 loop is CASSGGPDSPLHF. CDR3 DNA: TGTGCCAGCAGTGGGGGACCGGATTCACCCCTCCACTTT.

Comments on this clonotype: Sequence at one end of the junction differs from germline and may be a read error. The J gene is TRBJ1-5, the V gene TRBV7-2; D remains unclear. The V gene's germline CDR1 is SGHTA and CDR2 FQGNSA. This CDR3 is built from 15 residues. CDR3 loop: CASSPGIQNNQPLHF. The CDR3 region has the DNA TGTGCCAGCAGCCCCGGGATACAGAACAATCAGCCCCTGCATTTT.

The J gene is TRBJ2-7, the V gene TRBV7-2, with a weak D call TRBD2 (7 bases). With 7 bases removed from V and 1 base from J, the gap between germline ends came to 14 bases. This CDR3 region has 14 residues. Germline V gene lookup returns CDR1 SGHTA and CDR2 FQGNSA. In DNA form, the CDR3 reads TGTGCCAGCAATAAAAGGGGGGGGTCCTACGAGCAGTACTTC. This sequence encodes CASNKRGGSYEQYF.

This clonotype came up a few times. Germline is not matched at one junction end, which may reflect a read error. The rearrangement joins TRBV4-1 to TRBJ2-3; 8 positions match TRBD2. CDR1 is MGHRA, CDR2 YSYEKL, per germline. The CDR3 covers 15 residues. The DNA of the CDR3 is TGCGCCAGCTGCCAAAGAGCGGGAGCCGTAGATACGCAGTATTTT. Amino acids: CASCQRAGAVDTQYF.

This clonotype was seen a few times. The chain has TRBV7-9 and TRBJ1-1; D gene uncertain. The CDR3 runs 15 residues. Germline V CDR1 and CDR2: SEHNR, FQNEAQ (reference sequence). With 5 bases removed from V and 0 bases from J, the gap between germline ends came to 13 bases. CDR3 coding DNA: TGTGCCAGCAGCCCTGATTTGGATCTGAACACTGAAGCTTTCTTT. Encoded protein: CASSPDLDLNTEAFF.

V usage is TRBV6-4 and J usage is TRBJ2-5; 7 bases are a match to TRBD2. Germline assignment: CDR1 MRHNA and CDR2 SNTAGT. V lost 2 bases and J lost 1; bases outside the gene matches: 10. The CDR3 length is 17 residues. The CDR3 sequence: CASSDPRGERGQETQYF. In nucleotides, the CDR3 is TGTGCCAGCAGTGACCCACGCGGAGAGCGGGGCCAAGAGACCCAGTACTTC.

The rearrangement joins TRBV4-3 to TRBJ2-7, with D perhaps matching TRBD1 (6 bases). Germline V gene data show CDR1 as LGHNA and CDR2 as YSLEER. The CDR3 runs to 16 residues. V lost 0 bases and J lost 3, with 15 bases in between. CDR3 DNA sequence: TGCGCCAGCAGCCAAGATGGGGGCCGGGGAAGCTACGAGCAGTACTTC. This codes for CASSQDGGRGSYEQYF.

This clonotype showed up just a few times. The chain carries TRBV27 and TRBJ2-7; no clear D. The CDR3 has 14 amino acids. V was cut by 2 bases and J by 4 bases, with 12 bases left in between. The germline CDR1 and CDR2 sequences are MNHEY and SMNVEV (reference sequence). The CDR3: CASSLLASQYEQYF. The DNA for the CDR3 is TGTGCCAGCAGTTTACTGGCCTCTCAGTACGAGCAGTACTTC.

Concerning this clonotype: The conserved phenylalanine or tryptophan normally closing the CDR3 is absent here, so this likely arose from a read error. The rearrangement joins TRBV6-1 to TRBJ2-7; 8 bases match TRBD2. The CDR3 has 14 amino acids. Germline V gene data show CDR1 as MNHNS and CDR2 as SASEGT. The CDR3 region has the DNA TGTGCCATCAGTCCCGGGACTAGGTTTCTCGAGCAGTACCTC. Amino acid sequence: CAISPGTRFLEQYL.

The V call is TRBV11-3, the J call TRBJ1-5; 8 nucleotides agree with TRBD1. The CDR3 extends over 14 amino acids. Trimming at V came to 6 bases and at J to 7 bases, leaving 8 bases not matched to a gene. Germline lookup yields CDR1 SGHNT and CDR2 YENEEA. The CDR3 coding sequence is TGTGCCAGCAGTCAACCAGGGGGCAGGCAGCCCCAGCATTTT. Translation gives CASSQPGGRQPQHF. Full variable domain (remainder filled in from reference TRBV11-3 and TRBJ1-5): EAGVVQSPRYKIIEKKQPVAFWCNPISGHNTLYWYLQNLGQGPELLIRYENEEAVDDSQLPKDRFSAERLKGVDSTLKIQPAELGDSAVYLCASSQPGGRQPQHFGDGTRLSIL.

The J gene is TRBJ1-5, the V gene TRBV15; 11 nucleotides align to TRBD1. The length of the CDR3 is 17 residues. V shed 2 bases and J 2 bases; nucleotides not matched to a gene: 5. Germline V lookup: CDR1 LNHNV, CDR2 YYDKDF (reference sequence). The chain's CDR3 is CATSRQRTGGRNQPQHF. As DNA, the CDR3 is TGTGCCACCAGCAGACAGAGGACAGGGGGCCGCAATCAGCCCCAGCATTTT. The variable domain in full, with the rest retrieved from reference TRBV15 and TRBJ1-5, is DAMVIQNPRYQVTQFGKPVTLSCSQTLNHNVMYWYQQKSSQAPKLLFHYYDKDFNNEADTPDNFQSRRPNTSFCFLDIRSPGLGDTAMYLCATSRQRTGGRNQPQHFGDGTRLSIL.

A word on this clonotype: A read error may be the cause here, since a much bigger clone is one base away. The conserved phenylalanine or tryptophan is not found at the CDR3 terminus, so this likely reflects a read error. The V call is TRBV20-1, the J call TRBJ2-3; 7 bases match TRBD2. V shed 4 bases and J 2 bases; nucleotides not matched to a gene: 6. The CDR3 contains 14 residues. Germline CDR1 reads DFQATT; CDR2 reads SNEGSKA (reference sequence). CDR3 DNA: TGCAGTGCTAAGCTCCTAGCGGACACAGATACGCAGTATTCT. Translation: CSAKLLADTDTQYS.

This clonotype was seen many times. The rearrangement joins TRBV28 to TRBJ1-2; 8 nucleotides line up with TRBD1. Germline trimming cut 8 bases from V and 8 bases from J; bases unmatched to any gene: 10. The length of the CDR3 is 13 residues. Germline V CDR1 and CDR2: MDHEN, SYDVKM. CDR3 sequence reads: CASLLARGLGYTF. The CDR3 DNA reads TGTGCCAGCCTATTGGCCAGGGGGCTAGGCTACACCTTC.

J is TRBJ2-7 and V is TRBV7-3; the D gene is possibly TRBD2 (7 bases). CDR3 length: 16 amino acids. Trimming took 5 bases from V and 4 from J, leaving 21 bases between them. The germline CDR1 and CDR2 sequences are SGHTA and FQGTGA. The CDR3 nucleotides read TGTGCCAGCAGCCCCCAAGGGGGGGACGGATCATACGAGCAGTACTTC. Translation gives CASSPQGGDGSYEQYF.

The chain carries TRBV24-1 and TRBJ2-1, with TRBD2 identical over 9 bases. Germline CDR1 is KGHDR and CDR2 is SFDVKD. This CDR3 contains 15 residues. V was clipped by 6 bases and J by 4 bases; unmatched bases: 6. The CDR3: CATSKASGTYNEQFF. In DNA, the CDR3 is TGTGCCACCAGTAAGGCTAGCGGGACGTACAATGAGCAGTTCTTC.